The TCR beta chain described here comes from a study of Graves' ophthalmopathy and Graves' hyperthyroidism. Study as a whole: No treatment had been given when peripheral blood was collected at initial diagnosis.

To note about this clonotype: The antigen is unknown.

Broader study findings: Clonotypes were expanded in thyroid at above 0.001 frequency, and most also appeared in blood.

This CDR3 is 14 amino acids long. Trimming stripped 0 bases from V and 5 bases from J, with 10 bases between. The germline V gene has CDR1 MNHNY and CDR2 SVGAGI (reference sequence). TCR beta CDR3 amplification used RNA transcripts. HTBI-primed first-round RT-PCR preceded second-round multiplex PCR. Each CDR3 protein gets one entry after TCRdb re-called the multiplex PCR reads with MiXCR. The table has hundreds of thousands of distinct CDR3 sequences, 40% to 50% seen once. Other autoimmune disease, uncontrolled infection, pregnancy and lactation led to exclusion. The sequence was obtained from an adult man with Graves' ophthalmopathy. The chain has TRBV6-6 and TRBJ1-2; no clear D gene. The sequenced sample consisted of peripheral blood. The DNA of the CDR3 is TGTGCCAGCAGTTACTCGGGTAGGAGTTATGGCTACACCTTC. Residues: CASSYSGRSYGYTF.